This T cell receptor beta chain was captured in a study of T cells after yellow fever vaccination (dated by TCRdb to about 2019). Study-level background: Staining for CD3, CD45RA, CCR7 and CD95 was used to sort memory subsets (EM, EMRA, CM and Tscm) on a BD FACS Aria III. Sorting of memory subsets took place on days 0, 15 and 45 and at 18 months after primary vaccination, as well as on days 0, 15 and 45 after the 30-year booster. Blood samples were taken at several timepoints before and after primary and secondary immunization, and bulk PBMC replicates and cell subsets were isolated. Two healthy male donors, one aged 18 to 30 and one aged 30 to 40 years, were included in the cohort. To follow T-cell clones before and after both primary and booster YFV17D yellow fever vaccination, bulk TCR alpha and beta repertoires underwent longitudinal sequencing. The SMART-Seq v4 Ultra Low Input RNA kit was used to prepare libraries from fractions with low cell numbers.

This clonotype was observed many times. Base qualities are missing; no much larger clone stands one base away. TCR cDNA was synthesized by 5'RACE template switching, which introduced a universal primer site and unique molecular identifiers. Priming for cDNA synthesis came from both the TCR alpha and TCR beta constant segments. Library amplification involved two PCR steps, and the second step added sample barcodes and sequencing adapters. Libraries were sequenced on Illumina HiSeq 2500 (2x100 bp) or NovaSeq (2x150 bp). The original methods were these. MIGEC handled demultiplexing of reads and collapsing into UMI consensus sequences, while MiXCR performed V(D)J alignment. Vaccine-responding clonotypes were identified with edgeR using replicate PBMC samples, with FDR below 0.01 and a log2 fold change above 5 up to day 15 being required. Bulk clonotypes were assigned CD4 or CD8 identity according to which sequenced CD4 or CD8 repertoire held them at higher abundance. To estimate the distribution of each clone across memory phenotypes, clonotype frequencies in memory subsets were weighted by FACS-sorted cell numbers. TCRdb reanalyzed the raw reads on its own, using fastp at Q25 for trimming and MiXCR for clone calling, and kept in-frame beta chains. Each CDR3 protein gets just one entry, which takes the most common genes and DNA from the rows behind it. TCRdb, rather than the study authors, made the V and J calls. This sample gives more than 25,000 distinct CDR3 sequences in total; approximately 6.5% of them show up just once. The ten largest clones capture more than 20% of the sample.

CDR1 and CDR2, per the germline V gene, are SQVTM and ANQGSEA. The CDR3 runs 12 amino acids, cysteine and phenylalanine included. The only DNA kept is the CDR3, 36 bases in frame from the first base. Sample treatment or condition, as interpreted from the label and publication: live attenuated yellow fever vaccine strain. PBMCs were isolated from peripheral blood using a standard Ficoll-Paque protocol. RNA from sorted memory subsets was extracted with the RNeasy Micro Kit. Here is what the overall study found, with its caveats: After the booster, most clones that had expanded after primary vaccination were detected again (around 96% of CD4 and about 88% of CD8), suggesting broad maintenance of memory. Compared with the primary T-cell response, the secondary T-cell response was faster but weaker, reaching its peak on day 5 rather than on day 15. Only a couple of donors were included in the study, so the extent to which the findings can be generalized is limited. On day 0, almost all vaccine-responding clonotypes were found to be below detection in the sorted memory subsets. Computational filtering was needed because FACS-sorted repertoires could contain abundant contaminating clonotypes from the bulk population. A small fraction of clonotypes showed up in both the CD4 and CD8 compartments, probably as a result of convergent recombination.

The chain employs TRBV29-1 and TRBJ2-5; a tentative D call is TRBD2 (5 bases match). This clonotype originated in a man aged 30 to 39 who received the YFV17D yellow fever vaccine. The specimen comprised PBMCs, either bulk or a sorted T-cell subset (CD4+, CD8+, memory, or dextramer-sorted; not recorded which), sampled on the day of the yellow fever booster vaccination. The DNA sequence is TGCAGTTGTGGACTGAGCCAAGAGACCCAGTACTTC. Its translation is CSCGLSQETQYF.